The source of this T cell receptor beta chain is a study of PD-L1 blockade in urothelial cancer. Overall study context: After treatment start, blood was analyzed at 3 weeks (second dose) and at 6 weeks.

Documented time point: pretreatment peripheral blood. Individual patients had between 1 and 8 samples, taken pretreatment and on-treatment. Trimming removed 2 bases from V and 5 bases from J; junction bases left unmatched: 3. The CDR3 sequence is 15 residues long. From germline, CDR1 is SEHNR and CDR2 FQNEAQ (reference sequence). Study-wide results and caveats: Below-median pretreatment blood TCR clonality predicted better survival.

PCRs were each spiked with synthetic TCR analog templates. TCRdb keeps only in-frame clones here, not all; method: immunoSEQ multiplex PCR. The repertoire holds just over 50,000 clones, with around 75% as singletons. With regard to this clone: No antigen is known for it.

The genes are TRBV7-9 and TRBJ2-3; 11 nucleotides line up with TRBD2. This TCR was recovered from a man aged 65-85 years with urothelial cancer. The sample consisted of PBMCs, taken around atezolizumab (anti-PD-L1) treatment. In DNA form, the CDR3 reads TGTGCCAGCAGCTTAATAGCGGGAGGGATAGATACGCAGTATTTT. Amino acids: CASSLIAGGIDTQYF.